The sample holds a few counts of the clone carrying this TCR beta chain. Its specificity is unknown. Every donor provided one heparinised blood draw, which averaged approximately 120 mL. Purities in excess of 95% were seen in all sorted populations. The sample belongs to a study of beta chain features in type 1 diabetes. Overall study results and limits: VDJ junctions from type 1 diabetes patients carried fewer insertions and larger deletions. Moderate yet significant TCRB CDR3 shortening was seen in Type 1 diabetes patients in all four CD4+ subsets.

The study reverse transcribed the entire isolated RNA, so it sequenced expressed TCRB transcripts. The data were produced by immunoSEQ multiplex PCR, yet TCRdb's version contains in-frame clones alone and is incomplete. The sample lists roughly 240,000 clones; around 24% were seen once. Germline-derived CDR1 and CDR2 are LNHNV and YYDKDF (reference sequence). Trimming pared 1 base from V and 8 bases from J, leaving 5 bases between. The CDR3 has 12 amino acids. The clonotype originates from a young woman with type 1 diabetes. Material: naive CD4+ T cells from blood. The V gene is TRBV15, the J gene TRBJ1-4; no definite D call. CDR3: CATSRVSEKLFF. The CDR3 DNA reads TGTGCCACCAGCAGAGTGAGCGAAAAACTGTTTTTT.